This T cell receptor beta chain was recorded in a study of blood T cell repertoires in COVID-19. Study information: From the United States, Italy and Spain came samples of acute and convalescent COVID-19. From T cells, B-cell-depleted T cells, or PBMCs came the material, which was cDNA or gDNA.

How the authors handled the data: Reference gene primer amplification yielded estimated nucleated cell counts. The protocol was immunoSEQ multiplex PCR, while the TCRdb copy is restricted to in-frame clones and leaves out a portion. Clone size and the V and J calls come from that table; the DNA yielded D and trimming. The repertoire holds roughly 160,000 clones, with 84% as singletons. Seattle's cohort entered during active infection and was followed longitudinally. This CDR3 contains 13 residues. The germline V and J ends were trimmed by 9 bases and 4 bases, with 15 bases remaining between them. In germline, CDR1 is LNHDA, CDR2 SQIVND (reference sequence).

The J gene is TRBJ1-2, the V gene TRBV19; unclear D gene. The sequence was collected from an elderly woman with COVID-19, enrolled during active disease. Sequences were obtained from peripheral blood. CDR3 sequence reads: CASRGSPRYGYTF. DNA of the CDR3: TGTGCCAGCCGAGGCAGCCCGCGCTATGGCTACACCTTC.